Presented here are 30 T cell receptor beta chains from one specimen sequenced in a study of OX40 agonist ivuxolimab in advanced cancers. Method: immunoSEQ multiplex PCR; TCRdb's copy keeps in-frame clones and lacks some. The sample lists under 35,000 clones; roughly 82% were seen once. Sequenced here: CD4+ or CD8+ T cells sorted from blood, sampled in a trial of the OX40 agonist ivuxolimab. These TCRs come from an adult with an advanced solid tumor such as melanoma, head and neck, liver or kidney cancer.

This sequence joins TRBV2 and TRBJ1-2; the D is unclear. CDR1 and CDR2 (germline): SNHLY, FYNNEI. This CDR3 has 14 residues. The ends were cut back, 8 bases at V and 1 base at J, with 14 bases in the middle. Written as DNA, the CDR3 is TGTGCCAGCGACTCCGGGCCAAATAACTATGGCTACACCTTC. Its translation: CASDSGPNNYGYTF.

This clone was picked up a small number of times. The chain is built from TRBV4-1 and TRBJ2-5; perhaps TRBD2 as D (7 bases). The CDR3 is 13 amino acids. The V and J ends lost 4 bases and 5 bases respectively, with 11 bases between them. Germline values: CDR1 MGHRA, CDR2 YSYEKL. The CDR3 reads CASSLGGEETQYF. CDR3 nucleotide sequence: TGCGCCAGCAGCCTAGGGGGGGAGGAGACCCAGTACTTC.

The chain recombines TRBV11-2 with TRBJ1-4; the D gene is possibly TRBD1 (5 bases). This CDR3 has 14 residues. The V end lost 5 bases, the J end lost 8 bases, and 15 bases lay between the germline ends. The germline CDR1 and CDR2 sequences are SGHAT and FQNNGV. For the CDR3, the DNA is TGTGCCAGCAGCCCACTCCAGGGTTGGGAAAAACTGTTTTTT. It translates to CASSPLQGWEKLFF.

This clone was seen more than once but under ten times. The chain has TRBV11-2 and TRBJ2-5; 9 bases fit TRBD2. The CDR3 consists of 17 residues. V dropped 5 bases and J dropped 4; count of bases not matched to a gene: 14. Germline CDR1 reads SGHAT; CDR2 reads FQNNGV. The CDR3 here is CASSQGAGGQHGETQYF. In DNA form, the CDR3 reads TGTGCCAGCAGCCAAGGGGCGGGGGGGCAACACGGAGAGACCCAGTACTTC.

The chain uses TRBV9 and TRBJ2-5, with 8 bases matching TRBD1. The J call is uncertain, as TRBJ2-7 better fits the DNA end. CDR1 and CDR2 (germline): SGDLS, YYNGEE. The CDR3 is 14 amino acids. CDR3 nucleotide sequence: TGTGCCAGCAGCCCGCGGACAGGGCCCTACGAGCAGTACTTC. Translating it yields CASSPRTGPYEQYF.

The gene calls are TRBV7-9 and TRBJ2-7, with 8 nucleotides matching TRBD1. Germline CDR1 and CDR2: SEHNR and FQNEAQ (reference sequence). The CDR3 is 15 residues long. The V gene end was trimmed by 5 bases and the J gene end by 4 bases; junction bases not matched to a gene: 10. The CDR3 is CASSPPQGAGYEQYF. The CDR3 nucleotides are TGTGCCAGCAGCCCACCCCAGGGGGCTGGGTACGAGCAGTACTTC.

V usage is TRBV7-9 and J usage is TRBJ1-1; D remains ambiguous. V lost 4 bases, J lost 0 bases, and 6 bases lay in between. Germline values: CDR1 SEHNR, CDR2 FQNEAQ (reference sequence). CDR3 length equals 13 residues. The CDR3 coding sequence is TGTGCCAGCAGCTCCCGGGTGAACACTGAAGCTTTCTTT. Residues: CASSSRVNTEAFF.

CDR3 loop: CASSHTDGVFETQYF. Written as DNA, the CDR3 is TGCGCCAGCAGTCACACAGACGGGGTATTTGAGACCCAGTACTTC. The chain recombines TRBV4-1 with TRBJ2-5, with a tentative D call TRBD2 (5 bases). Trimming pared 6 bases from V and 5 bases from J, leaving 19 bases between. This CDR3 spans 15 amino acids. Germline CDR1 reads MGHRA; CDR2 reads YSYEKL.

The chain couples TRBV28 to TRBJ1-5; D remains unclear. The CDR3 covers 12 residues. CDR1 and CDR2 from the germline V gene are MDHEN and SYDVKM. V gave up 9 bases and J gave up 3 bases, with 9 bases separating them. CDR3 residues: CARRALNQPQHF. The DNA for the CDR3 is TGTGCCAGACGGGCCCTCAATCAGCCCCAGCATTTT.

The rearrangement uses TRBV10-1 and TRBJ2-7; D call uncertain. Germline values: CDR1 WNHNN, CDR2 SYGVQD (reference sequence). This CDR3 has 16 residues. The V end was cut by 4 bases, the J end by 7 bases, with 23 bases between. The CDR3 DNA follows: TGCGCCAGCAGTGGGATTAAGGGTTACCCCTTGGGAGAGCAGTACTTC. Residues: CASSGIKGYPLGEQYF.

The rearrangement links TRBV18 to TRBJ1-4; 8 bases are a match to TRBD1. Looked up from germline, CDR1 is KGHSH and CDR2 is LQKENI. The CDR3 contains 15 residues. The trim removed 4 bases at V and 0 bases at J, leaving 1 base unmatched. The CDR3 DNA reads TGTGCCAGCTCACGGACAGGGTCAACTAATGAAAAACTGTTTTTT. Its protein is CASSRTGSTNEKLFF.

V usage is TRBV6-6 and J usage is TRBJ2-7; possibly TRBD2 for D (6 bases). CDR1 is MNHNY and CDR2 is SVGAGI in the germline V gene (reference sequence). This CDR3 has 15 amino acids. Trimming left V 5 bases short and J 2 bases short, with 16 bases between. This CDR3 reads CASSLTSSGAYEQYF. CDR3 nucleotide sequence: TGTGCCAGCAGTCTTACAAGTAGCGGAGCCTACGAGCAGTACTTC.

CDR3 sequence: CASSLDPPYNEQFF. CDR3 coding DNA: TGCGCCAGCAGCTTGGATCCCCCCTACAATGAGCAGTTCTTC. V and J are TRBV5-1 and TRBJ2-1; D gene unclear. Germline V gene data show CDR1 as SGHRS and CDR2 as YFSETQ. V lost 0 bases to trimming and J lost 2 bases, with 6 bases between them. CDR3 length: 14 amino acids.

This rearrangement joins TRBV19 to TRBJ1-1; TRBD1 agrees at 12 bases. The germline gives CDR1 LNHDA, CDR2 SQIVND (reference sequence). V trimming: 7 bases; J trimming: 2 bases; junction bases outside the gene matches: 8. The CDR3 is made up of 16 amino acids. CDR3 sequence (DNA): TGTGCCAGTATTTTGCCCGGGACAGGGGGCAACACTGAAGCTTTCTTT. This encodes CASILPGTGGNTEAFF. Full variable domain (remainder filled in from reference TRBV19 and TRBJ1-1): DGGITQSPKYLFRKEGQNVTLSCEQNLNHDAMYWYRQDPGQGLRLIYYSQIVNDFQKGDIAEGYSVSREKKESFPLTVTSAQKNPTAFYLCASILPGTGGNTEAFFGQGTRLTVV.

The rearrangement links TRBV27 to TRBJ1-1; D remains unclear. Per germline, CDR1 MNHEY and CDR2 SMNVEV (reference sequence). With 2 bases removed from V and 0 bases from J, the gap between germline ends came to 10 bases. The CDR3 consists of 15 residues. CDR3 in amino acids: CASSLRRELNTEAFF. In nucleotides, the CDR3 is TGTGCCAGCAGTTTACGAAGGGAATTGAACACTGAAGCTTTCTTT.

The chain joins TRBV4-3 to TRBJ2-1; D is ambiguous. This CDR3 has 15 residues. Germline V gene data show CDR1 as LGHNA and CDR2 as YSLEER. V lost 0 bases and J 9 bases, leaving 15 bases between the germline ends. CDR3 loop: CASSQDRVSRGEQFF. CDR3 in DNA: TGCGCCAGCAGCCAAGATCGAGTGAGTCGCGGTGAGCAGTTCTTC.

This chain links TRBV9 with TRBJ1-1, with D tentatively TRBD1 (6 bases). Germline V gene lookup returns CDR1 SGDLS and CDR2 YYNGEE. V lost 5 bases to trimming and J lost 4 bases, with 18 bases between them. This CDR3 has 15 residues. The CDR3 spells CASSPTTGAGTEAFF. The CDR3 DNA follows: TGTGCCAGCAGTCCTACGACAGGCGCAGGCACTGAAGCTTTCTTT.

The CDR3 sequence is CASSLWTGAAPQHF. The CDR3 DNA reads TGTGCCAGCAGCCTCTGGACAGGGGCGGCGCCCCAGCATTTT. The chain recombines TRBV5-6 with TRBJ1-5; 9 positions agree with TRBD1. The germline gives CDR1 SGHDT, CDR2 YYEEEE. This CDR3 comprises 14 residues. The ends lost 4 bases at V and 9 bases at J; junction bases unmatched: 8.

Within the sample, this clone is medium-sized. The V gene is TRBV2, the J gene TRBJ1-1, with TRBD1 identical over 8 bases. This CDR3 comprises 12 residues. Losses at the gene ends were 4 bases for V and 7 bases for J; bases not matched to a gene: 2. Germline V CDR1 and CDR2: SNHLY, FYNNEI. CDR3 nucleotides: TGTGCCAGCAGTGGACAGGGGTTTGAAGCTTTCTTT. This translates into CASSGQGFEAFF.

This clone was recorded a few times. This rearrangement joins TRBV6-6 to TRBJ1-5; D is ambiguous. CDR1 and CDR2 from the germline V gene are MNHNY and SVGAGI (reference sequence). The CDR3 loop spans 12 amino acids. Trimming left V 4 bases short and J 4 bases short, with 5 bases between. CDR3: CASSSPNQPQHF. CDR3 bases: TGTGCCAGCAGTTCACCAAATCAGCCCCAGCATTTT.

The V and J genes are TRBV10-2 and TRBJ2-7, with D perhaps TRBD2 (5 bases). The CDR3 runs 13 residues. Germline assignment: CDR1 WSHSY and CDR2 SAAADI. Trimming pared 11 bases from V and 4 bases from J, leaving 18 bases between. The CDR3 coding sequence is TGCGCCTCCCGGGGTTCTTTTTTATACGAGCAGTACTTC. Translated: CASRGSFLYEQYF.

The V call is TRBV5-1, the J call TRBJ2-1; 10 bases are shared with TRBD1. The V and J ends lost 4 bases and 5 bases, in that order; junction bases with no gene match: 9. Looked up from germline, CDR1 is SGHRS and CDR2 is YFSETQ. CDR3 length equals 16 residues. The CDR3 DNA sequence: TGCGCCAGCAGCGTTAGACAGGGGGCGAGCGACAATGAGCAGTTCTTC. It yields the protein CASSVRQGASDNEQFF.

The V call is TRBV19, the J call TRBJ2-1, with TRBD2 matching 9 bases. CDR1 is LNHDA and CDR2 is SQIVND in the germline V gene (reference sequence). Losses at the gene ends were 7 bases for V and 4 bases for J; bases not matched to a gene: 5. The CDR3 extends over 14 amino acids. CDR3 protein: CASTVAGAYNEQFF. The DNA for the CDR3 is TGTGCCAGTACCGTAGCGGGAGCATACAATGAGCAGTTCTTC.

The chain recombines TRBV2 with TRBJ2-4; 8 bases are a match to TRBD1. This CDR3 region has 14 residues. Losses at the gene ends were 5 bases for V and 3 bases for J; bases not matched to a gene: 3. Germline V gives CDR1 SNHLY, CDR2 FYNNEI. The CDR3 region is CASSLQGGKNIQYF. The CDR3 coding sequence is TGTGCCAGCAGTCTACAGGGGGGCAAAAACATTCAGTACTTC.

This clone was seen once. The CDR3 region is CASSFTAGGLGYTF. The CDR3 DNA sequence: TGTGCCAGCAGCTTCACCGCGGGGGGGCTGGGCTACACCTTC. The chain has TRBV5-8 and TRBJ1-2; tentatively, D is TRBD1 (6 bases). V lost 2 bases and J lost 8, with 16 bases in between. This CDR3 spans 14 amino acids. Germline values: CDR1 SGHTS, CDR2 YDEGEE.

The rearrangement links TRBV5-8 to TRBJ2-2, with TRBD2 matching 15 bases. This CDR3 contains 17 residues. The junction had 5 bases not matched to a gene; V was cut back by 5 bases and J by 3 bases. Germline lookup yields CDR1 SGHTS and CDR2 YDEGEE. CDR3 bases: TGTGCCAGCAGACCGGGACTAGCGGGGGGATACACCGGGGAGCTGTTTTTT. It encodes CASRPGLAGGYTGELFF.

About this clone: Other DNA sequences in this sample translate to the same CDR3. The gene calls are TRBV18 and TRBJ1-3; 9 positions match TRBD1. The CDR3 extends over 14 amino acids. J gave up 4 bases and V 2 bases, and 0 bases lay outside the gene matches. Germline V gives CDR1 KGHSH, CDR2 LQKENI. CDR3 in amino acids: CASSPGTGGNTIYF. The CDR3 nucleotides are TGTGCCAGCTCACCAGGGACAGGGGGAAACACCATATATTTT.

CDR3 sequence reads: CASSFLRGAYNEQFF. The CDR3, as DNA: TGTGCCAGCAGCTTCTTACGGGGGGCCTACAATGAGCAGTTCTTC. This chain links TRBV11-2 with TRBJ2-1, with 7 nucleotides matching TRBD2. There are 15 residues in the CDR3. Germline assignment: CDR1 SGHAT and CDR2 FQNNGV. Trimming at V came to 3 bases and at J to 2 bases, leaving 4 bases not matched to a gene.

CDR3 protein: CASSLVSAGRNTEAFF. CDR3 sequence (DNA): TGTGCCAGCAGCTTAGTTTCGGCAGGGAGAAACACTGAAGCTTTCTTT. The chain carries TRBV7-9 and TRBJ1-1, with TRBD1 as a possible D gene (5 bases). V lost 1 base, J lost 2 bases, and 14 bases lay in between. The CDR3 runs 16 residues. Germline V gene sequence: CDR1 SEHNR, CDR2 FQNEAQ (reference sequence).

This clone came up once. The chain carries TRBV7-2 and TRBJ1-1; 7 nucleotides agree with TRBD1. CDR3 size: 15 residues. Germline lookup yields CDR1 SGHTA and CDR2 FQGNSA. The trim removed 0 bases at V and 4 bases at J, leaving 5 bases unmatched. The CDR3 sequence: CASSLAWRGLTEAFF. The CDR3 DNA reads TGTGCCAGCAGCTTAGCGTGGAGGGGGCTCACTGAAGCTTTCTTT.